This is a list of T cell receptor beta chains from one sample in a study of T cells after yellow fever vaccination. TCRdb ran MiXCR on the 5' RACE reads and lists one entry per CDR3 protein. The data contain 9,500 to 15,000 distinct CDR3 sequences, under 6.5% of them seen just once; the ten biggest clones take up 0.7% to 1%. This sample comprised PBMCs, either bulk or a sorted T-cell subset (CD4+, CD8+, memory, or dextramer-sorted; not recorded which), obtained on the day of the yellow fever booster vaccination. The origin of the receptors is a man aged 25-40 years who received the YFV17D yellow fever vaccine. Each CDR3 is given without its conserved first and last residue.

V	J	CDR3
TRBV5-1	TRBJ2-5	ASTVGGFRETQY
TRBV12-3/TRBV12-4	TRBJ2-1	ASSHPSLGEQF
TRBV14	TRBJ2-1	ASSSQGSYNEQF
TRBV20-1	TRBJ2-3	SARGGAGSTDTQY
TRBV7-3	TRBJ2-3	ASSLPPAEQY
TRBV12-3/TRBV12-4	TRBJ1-1	ASSLARSTEAF
TRBV7-6	TRBJ2-6	ASSLVVRGSSGANVLT
TRBV5-1	TRBJ2-5	ASSSSGGTQETQY
TRBV14	TRBJ2-7	ASSRLPPGGPDEQY
TRBV5-1	TRBJ2-2	ASLLGAYANTGELF
TRBV15	TRBJ2-3	ATAGDRRYTQY
TRBV19	TRBJ2-6	ASSIEGRSGANVLT
TRBV15	TRBJ2-7	ATSRDFASGNQQY
TRBV20-1	TRBJ1-1	SAYKNTEAF
TRBV7-2	TRBJ2-1	ASSLGIEQF
TRBV11-2	TRBJ2-2	ASSSRTSENTGELF
TRBV9	TRBJ2-7	ASSVGEREMYEQY
TRBV2	TRBJ1-5	AFCSDRTNQPQH
TRBV5-4	TRBJ2-1	ASSFSDPVYNEQF
TRBV4-2	TRBJ2-1	ASTPHAEDNEQF
TRBV19	TRBJ2-3	ASSKTTGIWASTDTQY
TRBV27	TRBJ2-3	ASSRLRGTDTQY
TRBV2	TRBJ2-7	ASSEVTYEQY
TRBV5-1	TRBJ1-5	ASSLMTGDNQPQH
TRBV4-2	TRBJ2-7	ASSQDRSFRGEQY
TRBV2	TRBJ1-5	ASSVERGNQPQH